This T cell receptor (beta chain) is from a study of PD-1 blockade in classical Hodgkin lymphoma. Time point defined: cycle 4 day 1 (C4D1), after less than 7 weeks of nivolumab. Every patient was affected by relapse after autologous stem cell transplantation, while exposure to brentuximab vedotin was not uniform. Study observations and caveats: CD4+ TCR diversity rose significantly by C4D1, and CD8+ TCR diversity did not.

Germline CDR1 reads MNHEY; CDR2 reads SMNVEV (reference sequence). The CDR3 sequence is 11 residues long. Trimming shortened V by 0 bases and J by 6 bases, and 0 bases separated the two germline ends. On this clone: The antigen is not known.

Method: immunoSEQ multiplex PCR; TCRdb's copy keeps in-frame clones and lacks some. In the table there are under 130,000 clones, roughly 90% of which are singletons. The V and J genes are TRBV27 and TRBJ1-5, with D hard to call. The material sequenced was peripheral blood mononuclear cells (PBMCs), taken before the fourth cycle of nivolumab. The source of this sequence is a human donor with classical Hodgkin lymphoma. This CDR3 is CASSLSQPQHF. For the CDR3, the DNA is TGTGCCAGCAGTTTATCTCAGCCCCAGCATTTT.